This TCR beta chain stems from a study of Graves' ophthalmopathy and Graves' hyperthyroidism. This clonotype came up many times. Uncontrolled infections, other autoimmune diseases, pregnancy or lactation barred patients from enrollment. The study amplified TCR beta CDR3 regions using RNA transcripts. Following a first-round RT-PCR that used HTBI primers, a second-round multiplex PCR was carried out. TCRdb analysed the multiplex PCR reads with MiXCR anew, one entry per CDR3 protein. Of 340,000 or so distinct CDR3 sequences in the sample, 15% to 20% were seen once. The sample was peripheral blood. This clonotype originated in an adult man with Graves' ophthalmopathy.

CDR3 loop: CASSFGTYYEQYF. CDR3 in DNA: TGTGCCAGCAGTTTTGGGACGTACTACGAGCAGTACTTC. V and J are TRBV27 and TRBJ2-7; D tentatively reads TRBD1 or TRBD2 (5 bases each). Between the trimmed V and J ends, which lost 3 bases and 3 bases, there was a span of 9 bases. This CDR3 contains 13 residues. Germline values: CDR1 MNHEY, CDR2 SMNVEV (reference sequence).